Sequencing of this T cell receptor beta chain was carried out in a study of blood T cell repertoires in COVID-19 (dated by TCRdb to about 2020). For the study in its entirety: Collaborator samples came from the United States, Italy and Spain and covered acute and convalescent phases of COVID-19. The prospective study material was composed of cDNA or gDNA derived from T cells, B-cell-depleted T cells, or PBMCs. Subjects who had been exposed to COVID-19, were actively infected with it, or had recovered from it provided the deeply sampled blood TCRbeta repertoires that made up the dataset. A freely available public database, intended as a resource for researchers studying the immune response to SARS-CoV-2, is where the repertoires were released. The samples were drawn from the first 160 participants of the ongoing ImmuneRACE study and from more than 1,000 subjects provided by 6 global collaborators. Sample metadata almost always included a de-identified subject ID, COVID-19 status, age in years and sex. HLA class I and class II types, where available, came from metadata supplied by the sample provider rather than from assay-based typing.

Points the paper makes about the study in general: How much clinical and demographic metadata was included differed by source and by participant, and the metadata was provided uncurated.

Notes on this clone: Its cognate antigen has yet to be identified. No per-base quality is available; no much larger clone lies one base away.

The collaborating institutions used their own protocols to collect whole blood in K2EDTA tubes. For TCRbeta analysis, collaborator samples were shipped as frozen whole blood, as isolated PBMCs, or as DNA extracted from either sample type. TCRbeta CDR3 regions were amplified from genomic DNA using the immunoSEQ Assay, a bias-controlled multiplex PCR. On the study's bioinformatics: The number of nucleated cells in each sample was estimated by amplification of reference gene primers within the assay. To quantify the absolute abundance of each unique TCRbeta CDR3 rearrangement, sequence reads were collapsed and filtered. For each sample, productive Simpson clonality was calculated as the square root of Simpson's diversity index over productive rearrangements. The clones in this table, taken by TCRdb from immuneACCESS, are in-frame only. Not every clone is retained; where verified, under half of the shortfall comes from an unresolved V gene, and the cause of the rest is unknown. V and J calls and clone size are given by that table; D and trimming were obtained from the DNA. The table for this sample lists 100,000 or so clones; roughly 80% of them were counted only once. The top ten constitute approximately 20% of the sample.

This clonotype was sampled from a woman aged 65 to 85 with acute or convalescent COVID-19. The sequenced sample was peripheral blood.

The CDR3 region: CASSEGTVNNSPLHF. DNA sequence: TGTGCCAGCAGCGAGGGGACAGTAAATAATTCACCCCTCCACTTT. This chain joins TRBV9 to TRBJ1-6; 7 central nucleotides agree with TRBD1. V is trimmed back by 3 bases and J by 5 bases, and the junction contains 5 bases that no gene match accounts for. The CDR3 numbers 15 residues from cysteine through phenylalanine. Solely the CDR3 DNA is kept, with 45 bases framed from the first base. The germline V gene sets CDR1 to SGDLS and CDR2 to YYNGEE.